Shown below are 30 T cell receptor beta chains from a single sample sequenced in a study of cytomegalovirus exposure and HLA in healthy donors (dated by TCRdb to 2017 to 2019). Preparation of the library involved the immunoSEQ multiplex PCR assay. The multiplex PCR relied on a mix of 60 forward primers for TCR Vbeta segments and 13 reverse primers for TCR Jbeta segments. Entries here come from immuneACCESS through TCRdb and include only in-frame sequences with V and J called. Some clones fail to appear in such tables; in the studies checked, an unresolved V gene covers under half of the shortfall, and the cause of the remainder is unknown. This sample has tens of thousands of clones in its table, and 80% to 90% of those were observed once. About 2.9% of the sample rests with the top ten. The source material was PBMCs. The receptors come from a boy aged 5-17 years in good health and CMV-seronegative.

The rearrangement joins TRBV30 to TRBJ2-6; D may be TRBD1 (6 bases). Trimming took 5 bases from V and 0 from J, leaving 14 bases between them. Germline V gene lookup returns CDR1 GTSNPN and CDR2 SVGIG (reference sequence). The CDR3 is 16 residues long. CDR3 in amino acids: CAWEGDARSGANVLTF. CDR3 bases: TGTGCCTGGGAGGGGGACGCCCGCTCTGGGGCCAACGTCCTGACTTTC.

The V gene is TRBV29-1, the J gene TRBJ2-1; D is perhaps TRBD1 (5 bases). This CDR3 is 13 amino acids long. Per germline, CDR1 SQVTM and CDR2 ANQGSEA. V was pared by 5 bases and J by 0 bases, with 8 bases between. As DNA, the CDR3 is TGCAGCGTTTCAGGGTCCTCCTACAATGAGCAGTTCTTC. Amino acid sequence: CSVSGSSYNEQFF.

The CDR3, as DNA: TGTGCCAGCAGTGGGTCAACGACAGTAAGTCCCAAAGGGAGGACCTATGGCTACACCTTC. This codes for CASSGSTTVSPKGRTYGYTF. This chain joins TRBV28 and TRBJ1-2; D is possibly TRBD1 (5 bases). The CDR3 is 20 amino acids. Deletions cut 5 bases from V and 4 bases from J, with 32 bases between. Germline V lookup: CDR1 MDHEN, CDR2 SYDVKM.

Only one count was recorded for this clone. This chain joins TRBV7-6 and TRBJ2-1; 12 bases map to TRBD2. Germline assignment: CDR1 SGHVS and CDR2 FNYEAQ. CDR3 length: 16 amino acids. V was pared by 8 bases and J by 7 bases, with 12 bases of the junction left unmatched. The CDR3: CASQKITSGGSNEQFF. DNA of the CDR3: TGTGCCAGCCAAAAGATTACTAGCGGGGGGTCTAATGAGCAGTTCTTC.

This clone showed up just once. The chain joins TRBV28 to TRBJ1-4, with TRBD1 as a possible D gene (5 bases). This CDR3 has 16 residues. The V gene lost 5 bases and the J gene lost 0 bases, with 13 bases spanning the gap. Germline V CDR1 and CDR2: MDHEN, SYDVKM. The chain's CDR3 is CASSIPGRSTNEKLFF. The DNA for the CDR3 is TGTGCCAGCAGTATTCCAGGGCGTTCAACTAATGAAAAACTGTTTTTT.

The chain has TRBV4-3 and TRBJ1-4; a possible D gene is TRBD1 (6 bases). CDR1 is LGHNA, CDR2 YSLEER, per germline. Trimming took 2 bases from V and 0 from J, leaving 13 bases between them. CDR3 size: 17 residues. The CDR3 bases are TGCGCCAGCAGCCAAAGTCACAGGACAGCAACTAATGAAAAACTGTTTTTT. It encodes CASSQSHRTATNEKLFF.

Only one count was recorded for this clone. V gene TRBV11-2 combines with J gene TRBJ2-7, with D possibly being TRBD1 (5 bases). Germline V CDR1 and CDR2: SGHAT, FQNNGV. V lost 4 bases, J lost 0 bases, and 19 bases lay in between. There are 17 residues in the CDR3. The DNA of the CDR3 is TGTGCCAGCAGCTCTACAAGTTGGGGCAGTCCCTCCTACGAGCAGTACTTC. Amino acid sequence: CASSSTSWGSPSYEQYF.

V is TRBV27 and J is TRBJ1-5; TRBD1 aligns across 8 bases. The V and J ends lost 8 bases and 8 bases, in that order; junction bases with no gene match: 8. The germline CDR1 and CDR2 sequences are MNHEY and SMNVEV (reference sequence). This CDR3 region has 13 residues. CDR3 amino acids: CASCDRGTEPQHF. The CDR3 region has the DNA TGTGCCAGCTGTGACAGGGGAACGGAGCCCCAGCATTTT.

The chain has TRBV27 and TRBJ2-7; D might be TRBD1 (5 bases). Trimming removed 2 bases at V and 2 bases at J, with 10 bases between. The V gene's germline CDR1 is MNHEY and CDR2 SMNVEV (reference sequence). The CDR3 extends over 14 amino acids. This chain's CDR3 is CASSLADKPYEQYF. CDR3 nucleotide sequence: TGTGCCAGCAGTTTAGCGGACAAGCCCTACGAGCAGTACTTC.

The chain has TRBV29-1 and TRBJ2-1; 7 nucleotides agree with TRBD2. CDR1 SQVTM and CDR2 ANQGSEA come from the germline V gene. J lost 3 bases, V lost 7 bases, and 6 bases had no gene match. This CDR3 comprises 13 residues. The CDR3 sequence is CSAGGTDYNEQFF. CDR3 DNA sequence: TGCAGCGCCGGGGGGACTGACTACAATGAGCAGTTCTTC.

This chain joins TRBV6-5 and TRBJ1-1; 10 bases agree with TRBD1. The V and J ends lost 3 bases and 4 bases, in that order; junction bases with no gene match: 8. Germline-derived CDR1 and CDR2 are MNHEY and SVGAGI. CDR3 length: 16 residues. CDR3 in amino acids: CASSYVRDRGSTEAFF. The CDR3 nucleotides are TGTGCCAGCAGTTATGTCCGGGACAGGGGATCCACTGAAGCTTTCTTT.

V gene TRBV6-1 combines with J gene TRBJ2-7, with D possibly being TRBD2 (7 bases). The germline gives CDR1 MNHNS, CDR2 SASEGT. Trimming shortened V by 2 bases and J by 6 bases, and 11 bases separated the two germline ends. The CDR3 is made up of 13 amino acids. The CDR3 coding sequence is TGTGCCAGCAGTGAATCGGGGGGCCGCGAGCAGTACTTC. It specifies CASSESGGREQYF.

The CDR3, as DNA: TGCGCCAGCAGCCAAGACGGTCAGGGCTACGAGCAGTACTTC. Encoded protein: CASSQDGQGYEQYF. This rearrangement joins TRBV4-1 to TRBJ2-5; possibly TRBD1 for D (5 bases). The assigned J gene may be wrong: the sequence end matches TRBJ2-7 better. The germline gives CDR1 MGHRA, CDR2 YSYEKL. The CDR3 totals 14 residues.

The chain combines TRBV19 with TRBJ1-2; no reliable D call. Germline V lookup: CDR1 LNHDA, CDR2 SQIVND (reference sequence). V lost 3 bases and J lost 5, with 10 bases in between. The CDR3 consists of 13 residues. CDR3 bases: TGTGCCAGTAGTATGATCAGGCCATATGGCTACACCTTC. Protein sequence: CASSMIRPYGYTF.

V and J are TRBV21-1 and TRBJ2-5; the DNA was not used to check the table's D call, TRBD2. TRBV21-1 is a pseudogene locus. The CDR3 loop spans 15 amino acids. CDR3 bases: TGTGCCAGCAGCGCCCGGGACTCCCGTCGGGAGACCCAGTACTTC. It encodes CASSARDSRRETQYF.

The chain combines TRBV6-6 with TRBJ1-2; 7 nucleotides match TRBD1. CDR1 is MNHNY, CDR2 SVGAGI, per germline (reference sequence). J was trimmed by 0 bases and V by 7 bases; bases with no gene match: 5. The CDR3 contains 14 residues. CDR3 loop: CASTWDSTNYGYTF. The CDR3 nucleotides are TGTGCCAGCACCTGGGACAGTACTAACTATGGCTACACCTTC.

This clone was seen once. The CDR3 loop reads CASGTGNSYNEQFF. As DNA, the CDR3 is TGCGCCAGCGGCACAGGGAACTCCTACAATGAGCAGTTCTTC. V is TRBV5-1 and J is TRBJ2-1, with D possibly matching TRBD1 (6 bases). CDR1 and CDR2 from the germline V gene are SGHRS and YFSETQ. The V gene lost 7 bases and the J gene lost 0 bases, with 11 bases spanning the gap. This CDR3 is built from 14 residues.

The V and J genes are TRBV7-2 and TRBJ2-1; TRBD2 is a possible D gene (6 bases). V was trimmed by 5 bases and J by 0 bases, leaving 20 bases between them. Germline V gene lookup returns CDR1 SGHTA and CDR2 FQGNSA. This CDR3 contains 18 residues. DNA of the CDR3: TGTGCCAGCAGCCGGGGACTGAGCCGCATCCTCTCCTACAATGAGCAGTTCTTC. The encoded protein is CASSRGLSRILSYNEQFF. Filled out from reference TRBV7-2 and TRBJ2-1, the complete variable domain reads GAGVSQSPSNKVTEKGKDVELRCDPISGHTALYWYRQSLGQGLEFLIYFQGNSAPDKSGLPSDRFSAERTGGSVSTLTIQRTQQEDSAVYLCASSRGLSRILSYNEQFFGPGTRLTVL.

The rearrangement joins TRBV7-9 to TRBJ1-1; D unresolved. The CDR3 runs to 14 residues. The ends were cut back, 5 bases at V and 1 base at J, with 11 bases in the middle. CDR1 is SEHNR and CDR2 is FQNEAQ in the germline V gene (reference sequence). CDR3 sequence reads: CASSPTQENTEAFF. The CDR3 bases are TGTGCCAGCAGCCCAACGCAGGAGAACACTGAAGCTTTCTTT.

This chain connects TRBV11-2 to TRBJ1-1; D gene unclear. V was pared by 0 bases and J by 1 base, with 9 bases between. Germline CDR1 SGHAT, CDR2 FQNNGV. The CDR3 is 15 amino acids. The CDR3 loop is CASSLERRSNTEAFF. The CDR3 DNA reads as TGTGCCAGCAGCTTAGAACGCCGGTCGAACACTGAAGCTTTCTTT.

The chain combines TRBV28 with TRBJ2-1; D may be TRBD2 (6 bases). V lost 8 bases and J lost 7, with 12 bases in between. The CDR3 is made up of 12 amino acids. Germline assignment: CDR1 MDHEN and CDR2 SYDVKM. CDR3 in amino acids: CASRDWKNEQFF. CDR3 coding DNA: TGTGCCAGCCGGGACTGGAAAAATGAGCAGTTCTTC.

The CDR3 coding sequence is TGTGCCAGCAGTCCAACCCTCGAGGGGGCGAGTCGAAACACTGAAGCTTTCTTT. It codes for CASSPTLEGASRNTEAFF. The chain couples TRBV27 to TRBJ1-1; TRBD1 matches 7 bases. This CDR3 is 18 amino acids long. The junction had 17 bases not matched to a gene; V was cut back by 5 bases and J by 2 bases. Germline lookup yields CDR1 MNHEY and CDR2 SMNVEV (reference sequence).

V is TRBV6-4 and J is TRBJ2-3, with D possibly TRBD1 on 6 matching bases. V was cut by 8 bases and J by 2 bases, with 11 bases left in between. Germline V lookup: CDR1 MRHNA, CDR2 SNTAGT. The CDR3 runs 13 residues. The CDR3 sequence: CASGRTATDTQYF. The CDR3 bases are TGTGCCAGCGGAAGGACAGCCACAGATACGCAGTATTTT.

The chain carries TRBV28 and TRBJ2-7; 10 bases match TRBD1. CDR1 is MDHEN and CDR2 is SYDVKM in the germline V gene. The CDR3 has 14 residues. J was trimmed by 3 bases and V by 4 bases; bases with no gene match: 3. This CDR3 reads CASSWDRGLYEQYF. DNA of the CDR3: TGTGCCAGCAGTTGGGACAGGGGTCTCTACGAGCAGTACTTC.

This chain uses TRBV7-2 with TRBJ2-7; 8 bases fit TRBD2. The CDR3 is made up of 14 amino acids. The V and J ends lost 3 bases and 3 bases, in that order; junction bases with no gene match: 4. Germline V gene data show CDR1 as SGHTA and CDR2 as FQGNSA. The CDR3 loop reads CASSFTSGDYEQYF. CDR3 sequence (DNA): TGTGCCAGCAGCTTTACTAGCGGTGACTACGAGCAGTACTTC.

The rearrangement joins TRBV9 to TRBJ2-7; TRBD1 is a possible D gene (6 bases). V was clipped by 4 bases and J by 3 bases, with 14 bases between them. CDR1 is SGDLS, CDR2 YYNGEE, per germline. CDR3 length: 14 residues. In DNA, the CDR3 is TGTGCCAGCAGCCCTGGAACAGGGATCTACGAGCAGTACTTC. Its protein product is CASSPGTGIYEQYF.

This chain joins TRBV5-4 and TRBJ1-4; perhaps TRBD1 as D (6 bases). The germline gives CDR1 SGHNT, CDR2 YYREEE (reference sequence). The V and J ends lost 1 base and 4 bases respectively, with 11 bases between them. The CDR3 extends over 15 amino acids. DNA of the CDR3: TGTGCCAGCAGCTTGAAACAGGGAGATAATGAAAAACTGTTTTTT. This codes for CASSLKQGDNEKLFF.

The V call is TRBV27, the J call TRBJ2-7; D might be TRBD1 (6 bases). This CDR3 spans 13 amino acids. The germline V gene has CDR1 MNHEY and CDR2 SMNVEV (reference sequence). Trimming shortened V by 5 bases and J by 0 bases, and 8 bases separated the two germline ends. The CDR3 loop reads CASSPGVSYEQYF. The CDR3, as DNA: TGTGCCAGCAGTCCAGGGGTCTCCTACGAGCAGTACTTC.

This clone appeared once. The V gene is TRBV4-1, the J gene TRBJ2-1; no reliable D call. The V end was cut by 1 base, the J end by 5 bases, with 6 bases between. CDR1 and CDR2 (germline): MGHRA, YSYEKL. The CDR3 is made up of 13 amino acids. This CDR3 reads CASSQVGDNEQFF. In nucleotides, the CDR3 is TGCGCCAGCAGCCAAGTGGGCGACAATGAGCAGTTCTTC.

The chain uses TRBV30 and TRBJ2-7, with 9 bases lining up with TRBD1. CDR1 is GTSNPN and CDR2 is SVGIG in the germline V gene (reference sequence). The junction had 5 bases not matched to a gene; V was cut back by 2 bases and J by 3 bases. CDR3 length equals 14 residues. CDR3 region: CAWSTGQGGYEQYF. CDR3 nucleotides: TGTGCCTGGAGTACGGGACAGGGAGGCTACGAGCAGTACTTC.